The 19 T cell receptor beta chains in this list originate from one sample, sequenced in a study of T cells in Graves' hyperthyroidism and ophthalmopathy (dated by TCRdb to between 2018 and 2021). Library preparation was by multiplex PCR. Sequencing relied on an Illumina HiSeq 2000. TCR beta CDR3 regions were amplified from RNA transcripts. The first round of RT-PCR for the TCR CDR3 was performed with the HTBI primer set and the Qiagen OneStep RT-PCR kit. The raw public reads went through TCRdb reprocessing: fastp at Q25, MiXCR clone calling, in-frame beta chains kept. Rows are combined by CDR3 protein, so each entry shows the most common genes and DNA. The sample table holds 300,000 to 350,000 distinct CDR3 sequences, of which around a sixth were seen once. Under 55% of the sample is held by the ten biggest clonotypes. The material sequenced was blood. Receptors originate from a woman aged 50 to 65 with Graves' hyperthyroidism.

Of note for this clonotype: This may be a read error: a much more frequent sequence differs by one nucleotide. The chain combines TRBV27 with TRBJ2-3; a weak D match, TRBD2 (5 bases). Looked up from germline, CDR1 is MNHEY and CDR2 is SMNVEV (reference sequence). The CDR3 extends over 16 amino acids. The CDR3 sequence is CASSSWEPAGSDAQYF. CDR3 coding DNA: TGTGCCAGCAGCTCGTGGGAGCCGGCCGGTTCAGATGCGCAGTATTTT.

The rearrangement joins TRBV6-1 to TRBJ1-6; 9 bases align to TRBD1. The CDR3 sequence is 16 residues long. V shed 4 bases, J shed 0 bases, and the junction held 1 base outside the gene matches. Per the germline V gene, CDR1 is MNHNS and CDR2 is SASEGT. CDR3 amino acids: CASSGTGDSYNSPLHF. The CDR3 DNA reads as TGTGCCAGCAGTGGGACAGGGGACTCCTATAATTCACCCCTCCACTTT.

This clonotype was seen many times. V is TRBV7-3 and J is TRBJ2-7, with unresolved D. V gave up 5 bases and J gave up 1 base, with 9 bases separating them. This CDR3 is 13 amino acids long. CDR1 and CDR2 (germline): SGHTA, FQGTGA. CDR3 loop: CASSLGPSYEQYF. CDR3 nucleotides: TGTGCCAGCAGCCTCGGGCCTTCCTACGAGCAGTACTTC.

This clonotype turned up a few times. This chain uses TRBV30 with TRBJ1-5; TRBD1 matches 8 bases. With V trimmed by 2 bases and J by 5 bases, 2 bases remained unmatched. Germline V gene data show CDR1 as GTSNPN and CDR2 as SVGIG (reference sequence). This CDR3 contains 13 residues. CDR3 protein: CAWSLTGDQPQHF. CDR3 in DNA: TGTGCCTGGAGTTTGACAGGGGATCAGCCCCAGCATTTT. Together with reference TRBV30 and TRBJ1-5, the CDR3 gives the full variable domain: SQTIHQWPATLVQPVGSPLSLECTVEGTSNPNLYWYRQAAGRGLQLLFYSVGIGQISSEVPQNLSASRPQDRQFILSSKKLLLSDSGFYLCAWSLTGDQPQHFGDGTRLSIL.

This chain joins TRBV5-5 and TRBJ1-1; D ambiguous. The ends were cut back, 5 bases at V and 4 bases at J, with 12 bases in the middle. Germline V gene sequence: CDR1 SGHKS, CDR2 YYEKEE (reference sequence). This CDR3 spans 13 amino acids. This chain's CDR3 is CASSWSRFTEAFF. The DNA of the CDR3 is TGTGCCAGCAGTTGGTCCCGTTTCACTGAAGCTTTCTTT. Based on the CDR3 plus reference TRBV5-5 and TRBJ1-1, the full variable domain is DAGVTQSPTHLIKTRGQQVTLRCSPISGHKSVSWYQQVLGQGPQFIFQYYEKEERGRGNFPDRFSARQFPNYSSELNVNALLLGDSALYLCASSWSRFTEAFFGQGTRLTVV.

This clonotype was counted only a few times. This chain links TRBV5-1 with TRBJ2-3; tentatively, D is TRBD1 (5 bases). This CDR3 has 18 amino acids. Germline lookup yields CDR1 SGHRS and CDR2 YFSETQ. The V end lost 0 bases, the J end lost 0 bases, and 17 bases lay between the germline ends. The CDR3 sequence: CASSLVGGALTSTDTQYF. The CDR3, as DNA: TGCGCCAGCAGCTTGGTTGGTGGGGCCCTGACTAGCACAGATACGCAGTATTTT.

The V gene is TRBV29-1, the J gene TRBJ2-3; D is possibly TRBD2 (6 bases). The V and J ends lost 4 bases and 5 bases respectively, with 13 bases between them. The CDR3 loop spans 13 amino acids. Germline V lookup: CDR1 SQVTM, CDR2 ANQGSEA. The CDR3 region is CSVGLASGDTQYF. The CDR3 DNA is TGCAGCGTTGGCCTAGCGTCGGGAGATACGCAGTATTTT.

This clonotype has ten or more counts. J is TRBJ2-1 and V is TRBV7-9; D is unclear. V was cut by 7 bases and J by 6 bases, with 10 bases left in between. The CDR3 length is 12 residues. Germline V gives CDR1 SEHNR, CDR2 FQNEAQ (reference sequence). The CDR3: CASTPRINEQFF. Written as DNA, the CDR3 is TGTGCCAGCACCCCAAGAATCAATGAGCAGTTCTTC.

This clonotype was seen many times. V gene TRBV3-1 combines with J gene TRBJ2-2; unclear D gene. V was pared by 4 bases and J by 0 bases, with 6 bases between. Germline-derived CDR1 and CDR2 are LGHDT and YNNKEL (reference sequence). There are 14 residues in the CDR3. The CDR3 DNA reads TGTGCCAGCAGCCGCCAGTCGAACACCGGGGAGCTGTTTTTT. It translates to CASSRQSNTGELFF.

This clonotype turned up a few times. The V call is TRBV2, the J call TRBJ2-2, with D possibly being TRBD2 (6 bases). The CDR3 covers 14 residues. The germline V and J ends were trimmed by 4 bases and 0 bases, with 6 bases remaining between them. CDR1 and CDR2 from the germline V gene are SNHLY and FYNNEI. Here the CDR3 reads CASSGGANTGELFF. The CDR3 nucleotides are TGTGCCAGCAGTGGGGGGGCGAACACCGGGGAGCTGTTTTTT.

Regarding this clonotype: Just one base apart from a much larger clone, this may be a read error. The chain recombines TRBV18 with TRBJ1-1, with 7 bases matching TRBD1. Germline V gene data show CDR1 as KGHSH and CDR2 as LQKENI. With 1 base clipped from V and 3 bases from J, the junction kept 5 bases outside the gene matches. The CDR3 is made up of 15 amino acids. CDR3 DNA: TGTGCCAGCTCACCACTAGGTCAGGGGGACACTGAAGCTTTCTTT. It codes for CASSPLGQGDTEAFF. Together with reference TRBV18 and TRBJ1-1, the CDR3 gives the full variable domain: NAGVMQNPRHLVRRRGQEARLRCSPMKGHSHVYWYRQLPEEGLKFMVYLQKENIIDESGMPKERFSAEFPKEGPSILRIQQVVRGDSAAYFCASSPLGQGDTEAFFGQGTRLTVV.

This clonotype has at least ten counts. The V gene is TRBV2, the J gene TRBJ1-1; 9 bases map to TRBD1. Losses at the gene ends were 2 bases for V and 3 bases for J; bases not matched to a gene: 1. This CDR3 spans 14 amino acids. Looked up from germline, CDR1 is SNHLY and CDR2 is FYNNEI. The CDR3 is CASSERTGDTEAFF. For the CDR3, the DNA is TGTGCCAGCAGTGAAAGGACAGGGGACACTGAAGCTTTCTTT.

As to this clonotype: Given a much more abundant clone one base away, this may be a read error. The chain links TRBV30 to TRBJ1-3; D possibly corresponds to TRBD1 (5 bases). Looked up from germline, CDR1 is GTSNPN and CDR2 is SVGIG (reference sequence). CDR3 length equals 14 residues. CDR3 DNA sequence: TGTGTCTGGACAACAGGTGGCTCTGGAAACACCATATATTTT. Translated, it gives CVWTTGGSGNTIYF.

In nucleotides, the CDR3 is TGTGCCTGGAGTGTCAGTTTCGGAAGGACTAGTGATCAAGAGACCCAGTACTTC. This translates into CAWSVSFGRTSDQETQYF. The V call is TRBV30, the J call TRBJ2-5; TRBD2 matches 7 bases. The germline V gene encodes CDR1 GTSNPN and CDR2 SVGIG (reference sequence). CDR3 length: 18 amino acids. The J segment lost 2 bases and the V segment lost 0 bases, leaving 15 bases of the junction unmatched. The complete variable domain, with remaining parts taken from reference TRBV30 and TRBJ2-5, reads SQTIHQWPATLVQPVGSPLSLECTVEGTSNPNLYWYRQAAGRGLQLLFYSVGIGQISSEVPQNLSASRPQDRQFILSSKKLLLSDSGFYLCAWSVSFGRTSDQETQYFGPGTRLLVL.

The chain carries TRBV12-3 or TRBV12-4 and TRBJ2-1, with D perhaps TRBD1 (7 bases). The CDR3 runs to 13 residues. V lost 7 bases and J lost 7, with 14 bases in between. CDR3 DNA sequence: TGTGCCAGCAACGGCAGGGGGGAAAATGAGCAGTTCTTC. Amino acid sequence: CASNGRGENEQFF.

This clonotype was counted at least ten times. In DNA, the CDR3 is TGTGCCAGCCATACCGGTGGGGCGCCCCGAACTGAAGCTTTCTTT. Its protein is CASHTGGAPRTEAFF. The chain carries TRBV6-2 or TRBV6-3 and TRBJ1-1, with D possibly matching TRBD1 (5 bases). Between the trimmed V and J ends, which lost 8 bases and 5 bases, there was a span of 21 bases. Germline CDR1 reads MNHEY; CDR2 reads SVGEGT. The CDR3 is made up of 15 amino acids.

V usage is TRBV19 and J usage is TRBJ2-5; 10 positions match TRBD2. Per the germline V gene, CDR1 is LNHDA and CDR2 is SQIVND (reference sequence). V trimming: 4 bases; J trimming: 6 bases; junction bases outside the gene matches: 5. CDR3 length: 14 residues. CDR3 in DNA: TGTGCCAGTAGTAGTCAAGCGGGGGGGCAGACCCAGTACTTC. This encodes CASSSQAGGQTQYF.

This clonotype showed up many times. The chain links TRBV18 to TRBJ2-5; tentative D call: TRBD1 (5 bases). CDR3 length equals 14 residues. Germline CDR1 is KGHSH and CDR2 is LQKENI. With 3 bases removed from V and 5 bases from J, the gap between germline ends came to 13 bases. The CDR3 region has the DNA TGTGCCAGCTCACCCCCAGGGTTCTTTGAGACCCAGTACTTC. This encodes CASSPPGFFETQYF.

This clonotype has a count of ten or more. V is TRBV11-2 and J is TRBJ2-5; D remains unclear. Looked up from germline, CDR1 is SGHAT and CDR2 is FQNNGV. The CDR3 is 15 residues long. Trimming removed 1 base at V and 5 bases at J, with 14 bases between. The DNA of the CDR3 is TGTGCCAGCAGCTTAGCGGCAACTATTGGGGAGACCCAGTACTTC. As protein: CASSLAATIGETQYF. Full variable domain (remainder filled in from reference TRBV11-2 and TRBJ2-5): EAGVAQSPRYKIIEKRQSVAFWCNPISGHATLYWYQQILGQGPKLLIQFQNNGVVDDSQLPKDRFSAERLKGVDSTLKIQPAKLEDSAVYLCASSLAATIGETQYFGPGTRLLVL.